The 6 T cell receptor beta chains reported below all come from one sample, sequenced in a study of cytomegalovirus exposure and HLA in healthy donors. The PCR employed 60 Vbeta primers together with 13 Jbeta primers. Profiled with immunoSEQ multiplex PCR; TCRdb holds only in-frame clones, not every one. In the table there are fewer than 200,000 clones, about three quarters of which are singletons. Sequences were obtained from PBMCs. These receptor sequences come from a female donor in good health and CMV-seronegative.

V gene TRBV28 combines with J gene TRBJ2-3, with D possibly being TRBD2 (6 bases). The CDR3 has 16 residues. Germline-derived CDR1 and CDR2 are MDHEN and SYDVKM. The germline V and J ends were trimmed by 8 bases and 4 bases, with 22 bases remaining between them. The DNA of the CDR3 is TGTGCCAGCCTACGTTCCGGCGGGTGGGGGGCAGATACGCAGTATTTT. Translation gives CASLRSGGWGADTQYF.

This chain joins TRBV4-2 and TRBJ1-2, with TRBD1 matching 9 bases. The junction had 16 bases not matched to a gene; V was cut back by 3 bases and J by 8 bases. The CDR3 covers 17 residues. Germline values: CDR1 LGHNA, CDR2 YNFKEQ. This chain's CDR3 is CASSQNTGTGSAMGYTF. The CDR3 bases are TGTGCCAGCAGCCAGAATACCGGGACAGGGAGCGCGATGGGCTACACCTTC.

The V and J genes are TRBV28 and TRBJ2-7, with a tentative D call TRBD1 (6 bases). V was shortened by 4 bases and J by 5 bases, with 15 bases between the two germline ends. Germline values: CDR1 MDHEN, CDR2 SYDVKM. CDR3 length: 14 residues. The CDR3 loop is CASSWDIPYNEQYF. The CDR3 DNA reads TGTGCCAGCAGTTGGGACATTCCGTACAACGAGCAGTACTTC.

This clone was detected a few times. V gene TRBV6-5 combines with J gene TRBJ1-2; tentative D call: TRBD1 (5 bases). V was pared by 6 bases and J by 4 bases, with 9 bases between. CDR3 length: 12 amino acids. CDR1 is MNHEY and CDR2 is SVGAGI in the germline V gene. CDR3 coding DNA: TGTGCCAGCAGGTCAGGGTCCTATGGCTACACCTTC. Residues: CASRSGSYGYTF.

This chain joins TRBV27 and TRBJ1-6; D not certain. Trimming took off 5 bases at V and 8 bases at J, with 10 bases between the two ends. Germline V CDR1 and CDR2: MNHEY, SMNVEV (reference sequence). The CDR3 covers 13 residues. The CDR3 is CASSPRTDSPLHF. CDR3 DNA: TGTGCCAGCAGTCCCCGGACTGATTCACCCCTCCACTTT.

V gene TRBV5-6 combines with J gene TRBJ1-2; 8 bases match TRBD1. The CDR3 spans 16 residues. Germline loops: CDR1 SGHDT, CDR2 YYEEEE. V dropped 2 bases and J dropped 4; count of bases not matched to a gene: 10. The chain's CDR3 is CASSFQGAPPGYGYTF. As DNA, the CDR3 is TGTGCCAGCAGCTTCCAGGGGGCCCCCCCTGGCTATGGCTACACCTTC.